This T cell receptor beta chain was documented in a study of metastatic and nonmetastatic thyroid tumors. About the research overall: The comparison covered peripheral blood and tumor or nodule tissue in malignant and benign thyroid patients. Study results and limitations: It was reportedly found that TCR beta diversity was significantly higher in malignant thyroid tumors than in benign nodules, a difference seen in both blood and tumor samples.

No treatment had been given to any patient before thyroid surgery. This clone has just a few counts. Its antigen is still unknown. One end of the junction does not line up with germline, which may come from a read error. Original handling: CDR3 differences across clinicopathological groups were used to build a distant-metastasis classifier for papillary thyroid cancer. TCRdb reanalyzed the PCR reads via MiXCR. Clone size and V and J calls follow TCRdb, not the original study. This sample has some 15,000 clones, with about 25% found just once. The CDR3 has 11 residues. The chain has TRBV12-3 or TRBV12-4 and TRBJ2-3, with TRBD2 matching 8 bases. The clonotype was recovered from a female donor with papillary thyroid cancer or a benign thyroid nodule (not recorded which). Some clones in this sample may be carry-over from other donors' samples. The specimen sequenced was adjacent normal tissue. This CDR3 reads CASSIGTRIGF. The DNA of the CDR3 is TGTGCCAGCAGTATCGGGACTAGAATAGGTTTT.